Each of the 19 T cell receptor beta chains below was sequenced from the same sample in a study of T cell responses to AZD1222 COVID-19 vaccine. TCRdb's copy holds only in-frame clones and misses some; the assay was immunoSEQ multiplex PCR. This table has around 140,000 clones, 93% appearing once. The input for sequencing was peripheral blood, taken on day 0 of AZD1222 vaccination. The receptor source for this set is an adult in good health.

This chain connects TRBV19 to TRBJ2-1; 14 bases are shared with TRBD2. The CDR3 length is 15 residues. After removal of 6 bases from V and 6 bases from J, the junction contained 4 bases not matched to a gene. Looked up from germline, CDR1 is LNHDA and CDR2 is SQIVND (reference sequence). The CDR3 sequence: CASRGGLAGGNEQFF. The CDR3 nucleotides read TGTGCCAGTAGGGGAGGACTAGCGGGGGGCAATGAGCAGTTCTTC.

The J gene is TRBJ1-1, the V gene TRBV27, with 7 bases matching TRBD1. The length of the CDR3 is 14 residues. V lost 7 bases to trimming and J lost 6 bases; unmatched junction nucleotides: 11. CDR1 and CDR2 (germline): MNHEY, SMNVEV (reference sequence). In DNA, the CDR3 is TGTGCCAGCACCACAACAGGGGTTAAGGCTGAAGCTTTCTTT. Protein: CASTTTGVKAEAFF.

The genes are TRBV30 and TRBJ2-3; no reliable D call. The CDR3 extends over 14 amino acids. With 0 bases removed from V and 6 bases from J, the gap between germline ends came to 13 bases. Germline V gene data show CDR1 as GTSNPN and CDR2 as SVGIG (reference sequence). CDR3 amino acids: CAWSVSRVGDTQYF. The CDR3 DNA reads TGTGCCTGGAGTGTTTCCCGGGTGGGGGATACGCAGTATTTT. Combining the CDR3 with reference TRBV30 and TRBJ2-3 gives the whole variable domain SQTIHQWPATLVQPVGSPLSLECTVEGTSNPNLYWYRQAAGRGLQLLFYSVGIGQISSEVPQNLSASRPQDRQFILSSKKLLLSDSGFYLCAWSVSRVGDTQYFGPGTRLTVL.

The CDR3 reads CASSAGPTSEGADGYTF. CDR3 in DNA: TGTGCCAGCAGCGCTGGCCCCACATCCGAGGGCGCGGATGGCTACACCTTC. The V and J genes are TRBV9 and TRBJ1-2; the D is unclear. CDR3 length: 17 residues. Deletions cut 3 bases from V and 6 bases from J, with 24 bases between. The V gene's germline CDR1 is SGDLS and CDR2 YYNGEE.

The genes are TRBV14 and TRBJ2-7, with TRBD1 matching 9 bases. Germline V gene sequence: CDR1 SGHDN, CDR2 FVKESK. The J segment lost 7 bases and the V segment lost 0 bases, leaving 16 bases of the junction unmatched. The CDR3 has 18 amino acids. The CDR3 region has the DNA TGTGCCAGCAGCCAAGATCCCACTGGGGGGACAGGGTGGAGTGAGCAGTACTTC. As protein: CASSQDPTGGTGWSEQYF.

The gene calls are TRBV9 and TRBJ2-1, with D possibly TRBD2 on 5 matching bases. Trimming removed 0 bases from V and 8 bases from J, with 9 bases in between. The CDR3 loop spans 13 amino acids. The germline V gene has CDR1 SGDLS and CDR2 YYNGEE. Here the CDR3 DNA reads TGTGCCAGCAGCGTAGTTGGTAGCGATGAGCAGTTCTTC. Translation gives CASSVVGSDEQFF.

The gene calls are TRBV6-2 or TRBV6-3 and TRBJ2-3, with D possibly being TRBD2 (5 bases). Germline CDR1 MNHEY, CDR2 SVGEGT. The CDR3 length is 15 residues. V lost 5 bases and J 2 bases, leaving 14 bases between the germline ends. The chain's CDR3 is CASSNGIYNTDTQYF. The CDR3 nucleotides read TGTGCCAGCAGTAACGGGATCTACAACACAGATACGCAGTATTTT.

This chain uses TRBV15 with TRBJ2-7; possible D gene TRBD1, 5 bases. From germline, CDR1 is LNHNV and CDR2 YYDKDF (reference sequence). V dropped 4 bases and J dropped 2 bases, with 15 bases sitting between them. CDR3 length equals 15 residues. CDR3 loop: CATSNPNQGPYEQYF. The CDR3 DNA is TGTGCCACCAGCAATCCAAATCAGGGCCCCTACGAGCAGTACTTC.

V usage is TRBV14 and J usage is TRBJ2-7, with D possibly TRBD1 on 6 matching bases. Trimming left V 0 bases short and J 4 bases short, with 13 bases between. CDR3 length: 15 residues. Germline-derived CDR1 and CDR2 are SGHDN and FVKESK. The CDR3 sequence is CASSQEPRGPYEQYF. Here the CDR3 DNA reads TGTGCCAGCAGCCAAGAACCCAGGGGTCCGTACGAGCAGTACTTC.

The chain recombines TRBV3-1 (or the pseudogene TRBV3-2) with TRBJ2-5, with TRBD2 as a possible D gene (6 bases). V was pared by 4 bases and J by 3 bases, with 9 bases between. The CDR3 is 13 residues long. Germline loops: CDR1 LGHDT, CDR2 YNNKEL (reference sequence). In DNA, the CDR3 is TGTGCCAGCAGCCCGTCGGGGGAAGAGACCCAGTACTTC. Residues: CASSPSGEETQYF.

This chain uses TRBV11-2 with TRBJ2-5; 10 positions agree with TRBD1. Germline CDR1 SGHAT, CDR2 FQNNGV. The J segment lost 5 bases and the V segment lost 1 base, leaving 13 bases of the junction unmatched. The CDR3 is 18 amino acids. The CDR3 nucleotides are TGTGCCAGCAGCTTAGGGGTATCCGGGACAGGGGTTGGGGAGACCCAGTACTTC. Translated, it gives CASSLGVSGTGVGETQYF.

This clone was observed a single time. J is TRBJ2-1 and V is TRBV5-1; possibly TRBD1 or TRBD2 for D (6 bases each). This CDR3 region has 17 residues. Trimming took 4 bases from V and 2 from J, leaving 19 bases between them. Germline V CDR1 and CDR2: SGHRS, YFSETQ. CDR3 amino acids: CASSTRGVGDPYNEQFF. CDR3 DNA sequence: TGCGCCAGCAGCACGAGGGGGGTTGGAGATCCCTACAATGAGCAGTTCTTC.

V usage is TRBV6-2 or TRBV6-3 and J usage is TRBJ1-5; TRBD1 matches at 12 bases. V lost 2 bases, J lost 6 bases, and 8 bases stayed unmatched. CDR3 length: 17 amino acids. Germline V gene sequence: CDR1 MNHEY, CDR2 SVGEGT. CDR3 coding DNA: TGTGCCAGCAGTTACCCCGGGACAGGGGGCTTAGGTCAGCCCCAGCATTTT. Residues: CASSYPGTGGLGQPQHF.

A single count supports this clone. J is TRBJ1-2 and V is TRBV15; unclear D gene. The CDR3 consists of 17 residues. CDR1 and CDR2 from the germline V gene are LNHNV and YYDKDF (reference sequence). With 1 base removed from V and 3 bases from J, the gap between germline ends came to 18 bases. In DNA form, the CDR3 reads TGTGCCACCAGCAGAGCACCTCCCGGGGAGTTGGACTATGGCTACACCTTC. Amino acid sequence: CATSRAPPGELDYGYTF.

The chain has TRBV6-5 and TRBJ2-2; D perhaps matches TRBD1 (5 bases). CDR3 length: 15 residues. V lost 0 bases and J 7 bases, leaving 12 bases between the germline ends. CDR1 is MNHEY, CDR2 SVGAGI, per germline. The CDR3 DNA sequence: TGTGCCAGCAGTTACTCTCAGGGTTCGTACGGGGAGCTGTTTTTT. Protein product: CASSYSQGSYGELFF.

The rearrangement links TRBV7-2 to TRBJ2-2; D is undetermined. This CDR3 is 14 amino acids long. Per the germline V gene, CDR1 is SGHTA and CDR2 is FQGNSA. The germline V and J ends were trimmed by 0 bases and 8 bases, with 10 bases remaining between them. Here the CDR3 reads CASSLAGAPGELFF. The DNA of the CDR3 is TGTGCCAGCAGCTTAGCCGGCGCACCGGGGGAGCTGTTTTTT.

J is TRBJ2-7 and V is TRBV27, with 7 bases aligning to TRBD1. Germline-derived CDR1 and CDR2 are MNHEY and SMNVEV (reference sequence). Trimming at V came to 8 bases and at J to 4 bases, leaving 14 bases not matched to a gene. The CDR3 runs to 15 residues. The CDR3 nucleotides are TGTGCCAGCTCGAGGGGGCACAGGACCGTTTACGAGCAGTACTTC. Translating it yields CASSRGHRTVYEQYF.

The chain uses TRBV5-5 and TRBJ2-2; D remains ambiguous. V gave up 4 bases and J gave up 3 bases, with 10 bases separating them. This CDR3 is 14 amino acids long. CDR1 is SGHKS and CDR2 is YYEKEE in the germline V gene (reference sequence). CDR3 amino acids: CASSVAEDTGELFF. CDR3 in DNA: TGTGCCAGCAGCGTGGCCGAAGACACCGGGGAGCTGTTTTTT.

V gene TRBV9 combines with J gene TRBJ2-7; the D gene is possibly TRBD2 (5 bases). This CDR3 region has 16 residues. Germline loops: CDR1 SGDLS, CDR2 YYNGEE. The V gene lost 3 bases and the J gene lost 3 bases, with 19 bases spanning the gap. CDR3 nucleotide sequence: TGTGCCAGCAGCGCACAATCAAATTCGGGAATCTACGAGCAGTACTTC. Translation: CASSAQSNSGIYEQYF.